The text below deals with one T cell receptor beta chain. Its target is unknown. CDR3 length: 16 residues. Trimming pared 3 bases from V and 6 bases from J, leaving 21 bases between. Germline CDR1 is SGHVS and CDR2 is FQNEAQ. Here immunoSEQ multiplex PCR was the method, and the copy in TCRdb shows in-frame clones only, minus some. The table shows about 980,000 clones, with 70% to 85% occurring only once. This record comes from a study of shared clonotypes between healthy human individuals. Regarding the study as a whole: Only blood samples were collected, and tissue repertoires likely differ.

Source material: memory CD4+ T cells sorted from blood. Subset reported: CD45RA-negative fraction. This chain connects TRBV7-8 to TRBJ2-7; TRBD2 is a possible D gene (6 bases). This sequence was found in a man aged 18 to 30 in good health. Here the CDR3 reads CASSFLRESSIFEQYF. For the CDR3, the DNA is TGTGCCAGCAGCTTCCTTCGGGAGTCGTCTATCTTCGAGCAGTACTTC.